The entry that follows covers one T cell receptor (beta chain) sequence. As yet, its antigen is unknown. This sample is drawn from a study of molecular identifiers for immune sequencing clone quantification. General observations from the study: Clone sizes that are highly expanded could be underestimated when identical TCR molecules share a barcode. Even with approximately 1 million naive cells present, spiked Jurkat TCR RNA from one cell was reportedly detectable.

Trimming removed 3 bases at V and 0 bases at J, with 8 bases between. Germline V gene sequence: CDR1 SQVTM, CDR2 ANQGSEA. The CDR3 sequence is 14 residues long. TCRdb called the PCR reads again in MiXCR, with one record for every CDR3 protein. The profile covers about 320,000 distinct CDR3 sequences, with over 20% appearing a single time and 0.7% to 0.9% taken by the ten largest. V is TRBV29-1 and J is TRBJ2-2; TRBD2 might be the D (6 bases). This TCR derives from a human donor in good health. Some libraries in this study had Jurkat cell RNA spiked in. Material: naive CD8+ T cells from blood, with Jurkat cell RNA spiked in. The subset here: FACS-sorted CD8+CD4-CCR7+CD45RA+ naive T cells. CDR3 DNA: TGCAGCGTTGACGGACTAACGAACACCGGGGAGCTGTTTTTT. As protein: CSVDGLTNTGELFF.